This record looks at one T cell receptor beta chain sequence and its context. This record belongs to a study of blood T cell repertoires in COVID-19. Participants' own reports of clinical history determined their cohort assignment. The study counted Cohort 3 donors as recovered given two negative PCRs, clearance, or symptom resolution. The CDR3 has 14 amino acids. The V end was cut by 5 bases, the J end by 2 bases, with 10 bases between. Looked up from germline, CDR1 is SEHNR and CDR2 is FQNEAQ (reference sequence). Here immunoSEQ multiplex PCR was the method, and the copy in TCRdb shows in-frame clones only, minus some. The sample has about 160,000 clones, roughly 85% seen once.

The sequence derives from a man in his fifties or sixties who had recovered from COVID-19. The sample was PBMCs or T cells enriched from blood (not recorded which). The gene calls are TRBV7-9 and TRBJ1-5; no clear D gene. The CDR3 DNA is TGTGCCAGCAGCCCCACCGAGGGCAATCAGCCCCAGCATTTT. Encoded protein: CASSPTEGNQPQHF. Full variable domain (missing parts from reference TRBV7-9 and TRBJ1-5): DTGVSQNPRHKITKRGQNVTFRCDPISEHNRLYWYRQTLGQGPEFLTYFQNEAQLEKSRLLSDRFSAERPKGSFSTLEIQRTEQGDSAMYLCASSPTEGNQPQHFGDGTRLSIL.